Below, 22 T cell receptor beta chains from the same sample are listed, as sequenced in a study of tumor-infiltrating lymphocytes in primary liver carcinoma. Taking about 18-32 mg of unsorted bulk tissue, the authors co-extracted RNA and DNA. A primer matching the constant region was used to make TCR beta cDNA from approximately 500 ng of total RNA. Three rounds of nested multiplex PCR with slightly modified ARM-PCR produced TCR beta libraries. The first two PCR rounds, around 10 cycles each, used TRBV1-TRBV30 forward primers and a C-beta reverse primer. From the multiplex PCR reads, TCRdb called clonotypes with MiXCR, one entry per CDR3 protein. The repertoire consists of some 120,000 distinct CDR3 sequences, with roughly three fifths occurring once and the leading ten covering around 9.3%. Sequenced sample: liver tumor tissue from sampling region 1. Subset noted: tumor region T1, superior pole. All receptors come from a woman in her sixties with primary liver carcinoma and hepatitis B virus infection.

This clonotype has ten or more counts. With a much larger clone just one base away, this may be a read error. The V and J genes are TRBV11-2 and TRBJ1-2; 8 nucleotides match TRBD1. V was clipped by 1 base and J by 7 bases; unmatched bases: 2. Per the germline V gene, CDR1 is SGHAT and CDR2 is FQNNGV. The CDR3 is made up of 13 amino acids. The DNA for the CDR3 is TGTGCCAGCAGCTTAGCAGGACAGGGTGGCTACACCTTC. Its translation is CASSLAGQGGYTF.

Remarks on this clonotype: An end of the junction differs from the germline gene, which may be a read error. The rearrangement joins TRBV6-6 to TRBJ2-1; D gene ambiguous. The CDR3 consists of 12 residues. Germline CDR1 MNHNY, CDR2 SVGAGI (reference sequence). The CDR3 nucleotides are TGTGCCAGCTGTCGGACCTACAATGAGCAATTCTTC. It codes for CASCRTYNEQFF.

This clonotype was seen only once. The chain recombines TRBV29-1 with TRBJ1-1; D might be TRBD1 (6 bases). Trimming took 7 bases from V and 0 from J, leaving 12 bases between them. The CDR3 is 13 residues long. Per the germline V gene, CDR1 is SQVTM and CDR2 is ANQGSEA. The CDR3 sequence is CSAIGGLNTEAFF. DNA of the CDR3: TGCAGCGCCATAGGGGGTTTGAACACTGAAGCTTTCTTT.

J is TRBJ1-1 and V is TRBV5-1; D not resolved. With 3 bases removed from V and 3 bases from J, the gap between germline ends came to 9 bases. Germline V gene data show CDR1 as SGHRS and CDR2 as YFSETQ. This CDR3 region has 13 residues. The CDR3 sequence is CASSYDTYTEAFF. Written as DNA, the CDR3 is TGCGCCAGCAGCTACGACACTTACACTGAAGCTTTCTTT. Filled out from reference TRBV5-1 and TRBJ1-1, the complete variable domain reads KAGVTQTPRYLIKTRGQQVTLSCSPISGHRSVSWYQQTPGQGLQFLFEYFSETQRNKGNFPGRFSGRQFSNSRSEMNVSTLELGDSALYLCASSYDTYTEAFFGQGTRLTVV.

A remark on this clonotype: A read error may produce the germline difference seen at one junction end. The chain has TRBV11-2 and TRBJ1-2, with D uncertain. This CDR3 spans 17 amino acids. Per the germline V gene, CDR1 is SGHAT and CDR2 is FQNNGV. The CDR3 is CASSPVRGAGVRYGYTF. CDR3 bases: TGTGCTAGCAGCCCAGTTCGAGGTGCGGGAGTAAGGTATGGCTACACCTTC.

The chain employs TRBV11-1 and TRBJ2-7; 7 nucleotides align to TRBD2. Per germline, CDR1 SGHAT and CDR2 FQDESV (reference sequence). Trimming cost V 8 bases and J 6 bases; bases outside gene matches: 13. The CDR3 length is 14 residues. The CDR3 bases are TGTGCCAGCTTCCGACTAACGGGAGGTACCGAGCAGTACTTC. Translating it yields CASFRLTGGTEQYF.

This clonotype was seen just once. At one end the junction does not follow the germline gene, possibly because of a read error. The V and J genes are TRBV16 and TRBJ1-5, with 8 bases aligning to TRBD1. The CDR3 length is 16 residues. From germline, CDR1 is KGHSY and CDR2 FQNENV. The chain's CDR3 is CDSSFGQGRRNQPQHF. The DNA for the CDR3 is TGTGACAGCAGCTTCGGACAGGGTCGTCGCAATCAGCCCCAGCATTTT.

V and J are TRBV11-2 and TRBJ2-7; 8 bases are a match to TRBD1. The CDR3 is 17 amino acids. Germline V CDR1 and CDR2: SGHAT, FQNNGV. Trimming took 4 bases from V and 4 from J; bases not matched to a gene: 15. As DNA, the CDR3 is TGTGCCAGCAGCTGGAACTCGGGACAGGTGGGCCGTTACGAGCAGTACTTC. Translation: CASSWNSGQVGRYEQYF. The whole variable domain, remainder taken from reference TRBV11-2 and TRBJ2-7, is EAGVAQSPRYKIIEKRQSVAFWCNPISGHATLYWYQQILGQGPKLLIQFQNNGVVDDSQLPKDRFSAERLKGVDSTLKIQPAKLEDSAVYLCASSWNSGQVGRYEQYFGPGTRLTVT.

V and J are TRBV5-4 and TRBJ1-2; D gene uncertain. Germline loops: CDR1 SGHNT, CDR2 YYREEE (reference sequence). V lost 4 bases, J lost 1 base, and 14 bases lay in between. The CDR3 loop spans 15 amino acids. CDR3 DNA: TGTGCCAGCAGCAAGGACCAAGACTTTAACTATGGCTACACCTTC. The encoded protein is CASSKDQDFNYGYTF.

The chain recombines TRBV29-1 with TRBJ2-1; D not resolved. Deletions cut 5 bases from V and 15 bases from J, with 17 bases between. The germline V gene has CDR1 SQVTM and CDR2 ANQGSEA. The CDR3 length is 11 residues. The CDR3 nucleotides read TGCAGCGTTCATAGCAGGAGTGCATGGTTCTTC. Its protein is CSVHSRSAWFF.

This clonotype has only one observation. A junction boundary mismatches the germline segment, possibly from a read error. The V and J genes are TRBV14 and TRBJ2-1; D perhaps matches TRBD2 (5 bases). CDR1 SGHDN and CDR2 FVKESK come from the germline V gene. This CDR3 is 17 amino acids long. The chain's CDR3 is CASGQEWSSPPYNEQFF. In DNA, the CDR3 is TGCGCCAGCGGCCAAGAATGGAGCTCCCCCCCGTACAATGAGCAGTTCTTC.

This clonotype was counted a single time. The V call is TRBV5-4, the J call TRBJ2-1; 10 bases line up with TRBD2. Unmatched junction bases numbered 15, after V lost 6 bases and J lost 6 bases. The germline gives CDR1 SGHNT, CDR2 YYREEE (reference sequence). The CDR3 length is 17 residues. CDR3 sequence reads: CASIARVASGSGNEQFF. As DNA, the CDR3 is TGTGCCAGCATTGCGAGGGTAGCTAGCGGGAGCGGCAATGAGCAGTTCTTC.

Worth noting for this clonotype: A junction boundary mismatches the germline segment, possibly from a read error. The chain has TRBV11-2 and TRBJ2-1, with 12 positions matching TRBD2. The CDR3 contains 13 residues. Germline-derived CDR1 and CDR2 are SGHAT and FQNNGV. The CDR3 bases are TGCGTCAGCAACTGGACTAGCGGGGCAGAGCAGTTCTTC. Translating gives CVSNWTSGAEQFF.

The rearrangement uses TRBV5-4 and TRBJ2-7, with TRBD2 matching 9 bases. The germline gives CDR1 SGHNT, CDR2 YYREEE (reference sequence). CDR3 length equals 13 residues. V lost 9 bases to trimming and J lost 5 bases; unmatched junction nucleotides: 9. The CDR3 sequence: CATPSGTSNEQYF. In DNA, the CDR3 is TGTGCCACCCCCTCGGGGACTAGCAACGAGCAGTACTTC.

This clonotype has a handful of counts. The V gene is TRBV30, the J gene TRBJ1-1; TRBD1 agrees at 8 bases. Trimming took 4 bases from V and 7 from J; bases not matched to a gene: 8. This CDR3 is built from 13 residues. Germline values: CDR1 GTSNPN, CDR2 SVGIG (reference sequence). The CDR3 is CAWIDRGSLEAFF. CDR3 bases: TGTGCCTGGATAGACAGGGGTAGCCTTGAAGCTTTCTTT.

This clonotype was counted at least ten times. This rearrangement joins TRBV11-2 to TRBJ2-2; D possibly matches TRBD1 or TRBD2 (5 bases each). Trimming stripped 3 bases from V and 6 bases from J, with 11 bases between. The CDR3 sequence is 14 residues long. Germline V gene lookup returns CDR1 SGHAT and CDR2 FQNNGV. The CDR3 here is CASSLRGTAGELFF. The DNA for the CDR3 is TGTGCCAGCAGCTTGAGGGGAACGGCCGGGGAGCTGTTTTTT.

This chain joins TRBV11-2 and TRBJ1-1; tentatively, D is TRBD1 (5 bases). Germline-derived CDR1 and CDR2 are SGHAT and FQNNGV. V lost 4 bases to trimming and J lost 8 bases, with 14 bases between them. The CDR3 consists of 13 residues. CDR3 nucleotide sequence: TGTGCCAGCAGCTGGACCAGGGATGCCGAAGCTTTCTTT. Translation gives CASSWTRDAEAFF.

About this clonotype itself: It may be a read error: a sequence one base away is much more abundant. This sequence joins TRBV12-3 or TRBV12-4 and TRBJ2-1; D not resolved. The V gene lost 6 bases and the J gene lost 0 bases, with 6 bases spanning the gap. The CDR3 is 13 amino acids. The CDR3 loop reads CASSQPSYNEQFF. The CDR3 DNA follows: TGTGCCAGCAGCCAGCCCTCCTACAATGAGCAGTTCTTC.

The V and J genes are TRBV5-5 and TRBJ2-4; TRBD2 aligns across 11 bases. Germline V CDR1 and CDR2: SGHKS, YYEKEE (reference sequence). The CDR3 loop spans 17 amino acids. V shed 6 bases and J 8 bases; nucleotides not matched to a gene: 16. Here the CDR3 DNA reads TGTGCCAGCAACATAGCCGGGACTAGCGGCCTTGAGGACATTCAGTACTTC. Translation gives CASNIAGTSGLEDIQYF.

A note on this clonotype: This likely comes from a read error, as the CDR3 has no conserved phenylalanine or tryptophan at its end. It is unclear where the CDR3 begins or ends on the DNA, so no DNA is shown, and the CDR3 is as TCRdb lists it. The chain has TRBV11-2 and TRBJ2-1; the listed D gene, TRBD2, was not tested against the DNA. Germline CDR1 and CDR2: SGHAT and FQNNGV. The CDR3 is 16 amino acids in total, end residues counted. CDR3 loop: CASSFSRGLVGNEPFL.

CDR3 region: CASSVDGSLWGYTF. DNA of the CDR3: TGTGCCAGCAGTGTGGACGGTAGTCTATGGGGCTACACCTTC. V is TRBV12-3 or TRBV12-4 and J is TRBJ1-2; the D is unclear. V lost 5 bases to trimming and J lost 8 bases, with 18 bases between them. There are 14 residues in the CDR3.

A note on this clonotype: Since no conserved phenylalanine or tryptophan closes the CDR3, a read error is the likely cause. No DNA is shown, since the ends of the CDR3 on it are uncertain; the CDR3 is the one TCRdb lists. This chain connects TRBV11-2 to TRBJ1-2. Germline lookup yields CDR1 SGHAT and CDR2 FQNNGV. The CDR3 has 13 residues if both end residues are counted. CDR3 amino acids: CASSIEPDLWLTC.